The 32 T cell receptor beta chains reported below all come from one sample, sequenced in a study of T cell repertoires in cytomegalovirus infection. TCRdb used MiXCR to reprocess the reads, holding one entry per CDR3 protein. The repertoire holds around 530,000 distinct CDR3 sequences, with approximately 16% as singletons. The sequencing sample was made of CD8+ T cells from PBMCs. Receptor source: a human donor in good health (CMV status not recorded). Some clones in this sample may be carry-over from other donors' samples.

The sample holds many counts of this clonotype. The chain carries TRBV7-6 and TRBJ2-1; tentative D call: TRBD2 (6 bases). V gave up 5 bases and J gave up 3 bases, with 17 bases separating them. The CDR3 has 16 residues. CDR1 SGHVS and CDR2 FNYEAQ come from the germline V gene. CDR3 coding DNA: TGTGCCAGCAGCGACCGCGGGACGGGAAGCTACAATGAGCAGTTCTTC. This translates into CASSDRGTGSYNEQFF.

This clonotype has ten or more counts. The rearrangement links TRBV7-9 to TRBJ2-7; D uncertain. The V end lost 0 bases, the J end lost 3 bases, and 15 bases lay between the germline ends. This CDR3 contains 16 residues. Germline V gene sequence: CDR1 SEHNR, CDR2 FQNEAQ (reference sequence). CDR3 nucleotides: TGTGCCAGCAGCTTAGCGCTCGGGTTGGATAGCTACGAGCAGTACTTC. Amino acid sequence: CASSLALGLDSYEQYF.

The chain employs TRBV29-1 and TRBJ1-1; tentative D call: TRBD1 (5 bases). From germline, CDR1 is SQVTM and CDR2 ANQGSEA. V gave up 5 bases and J gave up 11 bases, with 15 bases separating them. The CDR3 loop spans 11 amino acids. The CDR3 protein is CSVRKSGPAFF. The CDR3, as DNA: TGCAGCGTTAGAAAATCAGGGCCTGCTTTCTTT.

This clonotype was seen at least ten times. This rearrangement joins TRBV2 to TRBJ2-1; TRBD2 is a possible D gene (6 bases). This CDR3 comprises 16 residues. Per germline, CDR1 SNHLY and CDR2 FYNNEI. Trimming removed 4 bases at V and 3 bases at J, with 16 bases between. The CDR3 region is CASSAFGRGNYNEQFF. Here the CDR3 DNA reads TGTGCCAGCAGTGCCTTTGGGCGGGGAAACTACAATGAGCAGTTCTTC.

This clonotype has ten or more counts. V gene TRBV7-9 combines with J gene TRBJ2-5; 10 bases fit TRBD2. Germline V lookup: CDR1 SEHNR, CDR2 FQNEAQ (reference sequence). J gave up 5 bases and V 5 bases, and 5 bases lay outside the gene matches. This CDR3 has 14 residues. The CDR3 loop reads CASSSSGRRETQYF. DNA for the CDR3: TGTGCCAGCAGCAGTAGCGGGAGGAGGGAGACCCAGTACTTC.

The chain is built from TRBV9 and TRBJ1-5; TRBD1 agrees at 8 bases. Per germline, CDR1 SGDLS and CDR2 YYNGEE. V was pared by 3 bases and J by 3 bases, with 8 bases of the junction left unmatched. CDR3 size: 16 residues. The CDR3 DNA sequence: TGTGCCAGCAGCGCAGGAACGGACAGGGTCAATCAGCCCCAGCATTTT. As protein: CASSAGTDRVNQPQHF.

A note on this clonotype: This clone may be a read error of a much larger clone one base away. The V call is TRBV27, the J call TRBJ2-7; tentative D call: TRBD1 (5 bases). V gave up 5 bases and J gave up 5 bases, with 10 bases separating them. The germline V gene encodes CDR1 MNHEY and CDR2 SMNVEV (reference sequence). This CDR3 has 12 residues. CDR3 nucleotide sequence: TGTGCCAGCAGTCGAGTACAGGACGAGCAGTACTTC. Its translation: CASSRVQDEQYF.

The chain joins TRBV20-1 to TRBJ1-2; the D gene is possibly TRBD1 (6 bases). CDR1 is DFQATT, CDR2 SNEGSKA, per germline (reference sequence). This CDR3 region has 13 residues. Deletions cut 5 bases from V and 3 bases from J, with 13 bases between. CDR3 coding DNA: TGCAGTGCTGCACCCCAGGGGTACTATGGCTACACCTTC. As protein: CSAAPQGYYGYTF.

This clonotype was found many times. The chain has TRBV7-9 and TRBJ1-6; TRBD1 might be the D (5 bases). V shed 5 bases and J shed 6 bases, with 14 bases lying between them. The CDR3 sequence is 15 residues long. Germline-derived CDR1 and CDR2 are SEHNR and FQNEAQ (reference sequence). The CDR3 spells CASSVIEGANSPLHF. Here the CDR3 DNA reads TGTGCCAGCAGCGTTATCGAAGGGGCTAATTCACCCCTCCACTTT.

The chain employs TRBV9 and TRBJ2-7, with 10 bases that match TRBD2. This CDR3 spans 16 amino acids. Trimming took 3 bases from V and 4 from J; bases not matched to a gene: 10. Germline lookup yields CDR1 SGDLS and CDR2 YYNGEE. The CDR3 coding sequence is TGTGCCAGCAGCGGAGCTCCGGGACTAGCGACGTACGAGCAGTACTTC. Protein product: CASSGAPGLATYEQYF.

This clonotype showed up many times. The J gene is TRBJ2-7, the V gene TRBV6-1; D might be TRBD2 (6 bases). The CDR3 consists of 16 residues. Trimming took 5 bases from V and 2 from J, leaving 19 bases between them. Germline CDR1 MNHNS, CDR2 SASEGT. The CDR3 coding sequence is TGTGCCAGCAGTCCCCCCTTACTAGCTTTTCCCTACGAGCAGTACTTC. It codes for CASSPPLLAFPYEQYF.

This chain uses TRBV4-2 with TRBJ2-5; D gene ambiguous. V dropped 6 bases and J dropped 5 bases, with 13 bases sitting between them. Germline CDR1 LGHNA, CDR2 YNFKEQ. The CDR3 has 13 residues. CDR3 amino acids: CASSITIGETQYF. The DNA of the CDR3 is TGTGCCAGCAGTATCACAATAGGGGAGACCCAGTACTTC.

This chain uses TRBV2 with TRBJ2-7; 10 nucleotides agree with TRBD1. CDR1 and CDR2 (germline): SNHLY, FYNNEI. Trimming took 6 bases from V and 3 from J; bases not matched to a gene: 11. The CDR3 runs 16 residues. The CDR3 coding sequence is TGTGCCAGCAGCCCTAGGGACAGGGGCACCATCTACGAGCAGTACTTC. The encoded protein is CASSPRDRGTIYEQYF.

This clonotype came up many times. V and J are TRBV10-3 and TRBJ1-1, with no clear D. This CDR3 has 12 amino acids. V gave up 7 bases and J gave up 7 bases, with 13 bases separating them. CDR1 ENHRY and CDR2 SYGVKD come from the germline V gene. In nucleotides, the CDR3 is TGTGCCATCACGCGGGAGCGGAGTGAAGCTTTCTTT. Translation: CAITRERSEAFF.

This rearrangement joins TRBV30 to TRBJ1-4, with D hard to call. Germline-derived CDR1 and CDR2 are GTSNPN and SVGIG (reference sequence). The CDR3 extends over 11 amino acids. V was shortened by 2 bases and J by 15 bases, with 13 bases between the two germline ends. The CDR3 loop is CAWSPSREVFF. DNA for the CDR3: TGTGCCTGGAGTCCCAGCCGGGAGGTGTTTTTT.

Only a few counts were recorded for this clonotype. The rearrangement uses TRBV20-1 and TRBJ1-5, with no clear D. V lost 3 bases and J 4 bases, leaving 16 bases between the germline ends. Germline CDR1 is DFQATT and CDR2 is SNEGSKA (reference sequence). This CDR3 region has 15 residues. The CDR3 loop is CSASGSKGGNQPQHF. The CDR3 DNA sequence: TGCAGTGCTAGCGGAAGTAAGGGAGGGAATCAGCCCCAGCATTTT.

This clonotype has ten or more counts. This chain joins TRBV12-3 or TRBV12-4 and TRBJ2-7, with D possibly called TRBD1 or TRBD2 (5 bases each). The CDR3 runs to 13 residues. Between the trimmed V and J ends, which lost 5 bases and 3 bases, there was a span of 11 bases. CDR3 sequence (DNA): TGTGCCAGCAGTACCGGGGCGTACTACGAGCAGTACTTC. As protein: CASSTGAYYEQYF.

The chain is built from TRBV7-9 and TRBJ1-1, with a tentative D call TRBD1 (5 bases). The V end lost 4 bases, the J end lost 7 bases, and 19 bases lay between the germline ends. There are 15 residues in the CDR3. CDR1 is SEHNR and CDR2 is FQNEAQ in the germline V gene (reference sequence). Here the CDR3 reads CASSSIHDSADEAFF. In DNA, the CDR3 is TGTGCCAGCAGCTCCATCCATGACAGCGCCGATGAAGCTTTCTTT. Combining the CDR3 with reference TRBV7-9 and TRBJ1-1 gives the whole variable domain DTGVSQNPRHKITKRGQNVTFRCDPISEHNRLYWYRQTLGQGPEFLTYFQNEAQLEKSRLLSDRFSAERPKGSFSTLEIQRTEQGDSAMYLCASSSIHDSADEAFFGQGTRLTVV.

In this sample, this clonotype turned up many times. CDR3 in DNA: TGTGCCAGCAGCCCCCGACTAGCGGGAGGGGGCACAGATACGCAGTATTTT. Its translation is CASSPRLAGGGTDTQYF. The V gene is TRBV7-9, the J gene TRBJ2-3; 14 positions agree with TRBD2. This CDR3 has 17 amino acids. The V gene's germline CDR1 is SEHNR and CDR2 FQNEAQ (reference sequence). V shed 5 bases, J shed 1 base, and the junction held 5 bases outside the gene matches.

CDR3 in DNA: TGTGCCAGCAGCTCCCCGATGGGACTAGCGGGGGGGGTTCAGTACTTC. Its translation is CASSSPMGLAGGVQYF. J is TRBJ2-7 and V is TRBV7-8, with 16 bases lining up with TRBD2. The junction had 10 bases not matched to a gene; V was cut back by 4 bases and J by 10 bases. CDR1 is SGHVS and CDR2 is FQNEAQ in the germline V gene. CDR3 size: 16 residues.

This clonotype was recorded a few times. The chain joins TRBV15 to TRBJ1-1; D is unclear. Germline V gene data show CDR1 as LNHNV and CDR2 as YYDKDF (reference sequence). V gave up 7 bases and J gave up 1 base, with 13 bases separating them. This CDR3 has 14 amino acids. The CDR3 DNA reads as TGTGCCACCAAGAAGTATACGGAGAACACTGAAGCTTTCTTT. It translates to CATKKYTENTEAFF.

This clonotype appeared many times. The J gene is TRBJ2-1, the V gene TRBV27; D is unclear. Germline V gene sequence: CDR1 MNHEY, CDR2 SMNVEV (reference sequence). This CDR3 spans 13 amino acids. V was clipped by 0 bases and J by 8 bases, with 8 bases between them. In DNA form, the CDR3 reads TGTGCCAGCAGTTTATCGAGTGAAGATGAGCAGTTCTTC. Amino acids: CASSLSSEDEQFF.

This clonotype came up a few times. J is TRBJ1-1 and V is TRBV4-2, with D unresolved. The CDR3 has 14 residues. V shed 1 base and J shed 5 bases, with 11 bases lying between them. Germline lookup yields CDR1 LGHNA and CDR2 YNFKEQ. The DNA for the CDR3 is TGTGCCAGCAGCCAAGTCGAGGGAGGGACTGAAGCTTTCTTT. Its protein is CASSQVEGGTEAFF.

This clonotype was detected ten times or more. The chain carries TRBV7-8 and TRBJ2-1; 8 bases line up with TRBD2. V lost 0 bases, J lost 7 bases, and 8 bases stayed unmatched. CDR1 and CDR2 (germline): SGHVS, FQNEAQ. CDR3 size: 16 residues. CDR3 sequence (DNA): TGTGCCAGCAGCTTAGCGCCGGGACTAGTTGAGAATGAGCAGTTCTTC. This translates into CASSLAPGLVENEQFF.

This clonotype was seen ten or more times. CDR3 DNA: TGTGCCATTGGGACAGGGAACACTGAAGCTTTCTTT. As protein: CAIGTGNTEAFF. The V call is TRBV10-3, the J call TRBJ1-1; 8 nucleotides align to TRBD1. The V gene's germline CDR1 is ENHRY and CDR2 SYGVKD. CDR3 length: 12 residues. J was trimmed by 1 base and V by 9 bases; bases with no gene match: 1.

This clonotype was counted only a few times. A junction boundary mismatches the germline segment, possibly from a read error. V gene TRBV5-4 combines with J gene TRBJ1-1, with D possibly matching TRBD1 (5 bases). This CDR3 is 16 amino acids long. Germline assignment: CDR1 SGHNT and CDR2 YYREEE (reference sequence). The CDR3 sequence is CASRLGVSWVGTEAFF. The CDR3 DNA follows: TGTGCCAGCAGATTGGGGGTTAGCTGGGTGGGCACTGAAGCTTTCTTT.

This clonotype was found many times. The chain employs TRBV7-9 and TRBJ1-3, with D possibly being TRBD1 (5 bases). The germline V and J ends were trimmed by 4 bases and 0 bases, with 10 bases remaining between them. The length of the CDR3 is 15 residues. From germline, CDR1 is SEHNR and CDR2 FQNEAQ (reference sequence). The CDR3 is CASSSSTASGNTIYF. In nucleotides, the CDR3 is TGTGCCAGCAGCTCGTCGACAGCCTCTGGAAACACCATATATTTT.

V and J are TRBV11-2 and TRBJ2-3, with TRBD1 matching over 8 bases. Germline loops: CDR1 SGHAT, CDR2 FQNNGV. This CDR3 contains 18 residues. Trimming removed 4 bases from V and 0 bases from J; junction bases left unmatched: 12. As DNA, the CDR3 is TGTGCCAGCAGCTGGTCTTCCGGGACAGGTCTTAGCACAGATACGCAGTATTTT. Protein sequence: CASSWSSGTGLSTDTQYF.

This clonotype was seen many times. The CDR3 bases are TGTGCCAGCAGTCACGAACAGGGCCGCAATCAGCCCCAGCATTTT. Its translation: CASSHEQGRNQPQHF. This chain uses TRBV7-9 with TRBJ1-5, with TRBD1 as a possible D gene (6 bases). V was pared by 6 bases and J by 2 bases, with 14 bases between. Germline loops: CDR1 SEHNR, CDR2 FQNEAQ (reference sequence). This CDR3 is built from 15 residues.

This clonotype was seen at least ten times. The J gene is TRBJ2-7, the V gene TRBV7-9; a possible D gene is TRBD2 (5 bases). Trimming took off 1 base at V and 3 bases at J, with 10 bases between the two ends. The CDR3 length is 14 residues. From germline, CDR1 is SEHNR and CDR2 FQNEAQ (reference sequence). CDR3 nucleotides: TGTGCCAGCAGCTTAGTTTCGGGGTTCTACGAGCAGTACTTC. It encodes CASSLVSGFYEQYF.

About this clonotype: One junction end disagrees with the germline gene, perhaps due to a read error. The chain carries TRBV19 and TRBJ2-1, with D unclear. The CDR3 totals 14 residues. Germline V gene sequence: CDR1 LNHDA, CDR2 SQIVND (reference sequence). CDR3 sequence (DNA): TGTACCAGTAGTATTTCGGCGGTTTACAATGAGCAGTTCTTC. Its protein product is CTSSISAVYNEQFF.

V usage is TRBV5-4 and J usage is TRBJ1-1, with unresolved D. The germline gives CDR1 SGHNT, CDR2 YYREEE (reference sequence). The CDR3 sequence is 15 residues long. The V end lost 2 bases, the J end lost 0 bases, and 11 bases lay between the germline ends. In DNA form, the CDR3 reads TGTGCCAGCAGCTTCCTGACGGCATTGAACACTGAAGCTTTCTTT. As protein: CASSFLTALNTEAFF.